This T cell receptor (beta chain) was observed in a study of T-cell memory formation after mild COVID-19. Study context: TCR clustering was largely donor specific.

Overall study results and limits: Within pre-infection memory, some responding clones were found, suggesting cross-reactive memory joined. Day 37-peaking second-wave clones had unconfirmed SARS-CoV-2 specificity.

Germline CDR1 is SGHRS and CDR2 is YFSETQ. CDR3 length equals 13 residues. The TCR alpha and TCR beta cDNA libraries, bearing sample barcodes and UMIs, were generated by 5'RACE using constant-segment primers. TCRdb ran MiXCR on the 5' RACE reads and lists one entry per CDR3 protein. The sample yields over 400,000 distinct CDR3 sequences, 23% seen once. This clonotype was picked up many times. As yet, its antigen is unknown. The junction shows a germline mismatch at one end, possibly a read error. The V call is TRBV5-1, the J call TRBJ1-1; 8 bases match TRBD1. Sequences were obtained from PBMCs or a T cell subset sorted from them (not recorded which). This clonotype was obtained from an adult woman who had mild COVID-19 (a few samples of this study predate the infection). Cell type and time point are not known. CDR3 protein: CASSRGQNTEAFF. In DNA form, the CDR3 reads TGTGCCAGCAGCAGGGGGCAGAACACTGAAGCTTTCTTT.